The source of this T cell receptor (delta chain) is a study of gamma-delta T cells after stem cell transplantation. This clone is a singleton in its sample. Its ends do not fully match the called genes, so a read error is possible. Germline assignment: CDR1 GEAIGNYY and CDR2 EKD. This CDR3 has 20 amino acids. TCRdb made new clone calls on the RT-PCR reads using CATT. The sample contains some 10,000 delta-chain clones, 1% to 1.5% of which appear only once. Material: gamma-delta T cells. The receptor was isolated from a human donor. It is not recorded whose cells these are; they may come from a transplant donor. V gene TRDV2 combines with J gene TRDJ1, with TRDD3 matching 9 bases. In DNA, the CDR3 is TGTGCCTATGACACCGTCCCAGTTACTGGGGGACCCATGTACACCGATAAACTCATCTTT. Translated: CAYDTVPVTGGPMYTDKLIF.